The present T cell receptor (beta chain) was sequenced within a study of regulatory T cells in long-lasting Graves disease. Findings and caveats of the study: Segments TRBV28, TRBJ1-2 and TRBJ2-5 showed preferential usage in persistent disease. Examination was confined to peripheral blood, excluding thyroid tissue.

This clonotype was observed many times. Its antigen is still unknown. The CDR3 runs 15 residues. Germline loops: CDR1 SGHDT, CDR2 YYEEEE. The V end lost 0 bases, the J end lost 4 bases, and 13 bases lay between the germline ends. The TCR beta library used iRepertoire HTBI primers with Arm-PCR amplification of CDR3. A single record per CDR3 protein comes from TCRdb applying MiXCR to the multiplex PCR reads. The top ten clones hold more than 30% of a sample with about 320,000 distinct CDR3 sequences, 15% to 20% of them seen once. Time point indicated: newly diagnosed GD, antithyroid drugs for less than 3 months. The TCR library used RNA extracted from PBMCs.

V and J are TRBV5-6 and TRBJ2-5; perhaps TRBD2 as D (6 bases). The sequence was collected from a female donor with Graves disease. Material: peripheral blood mononuclear cells (PBMCs), obtained at new diagnosis, from a patient treated with antithyroid drugs. The CDR3 loop reads CASSLAGGVAETQYF. As DNA, the CDR3 is TGTGCCAGCAGCTTGGCCGGGGGTGTTGCAGAGACCCAGTACTTC.